This TCR beta chain was recorded in a study of cytomegalovirus exposure and HLA in healthy donors. Regarding the study as a whole: For presence/absence analyses, sequencing depth was assumed to be roughly uniform across donors.

Germline-derived CDR1 and CDR2 are LNHDA and SQIVND (reference sequence). The CDR3 extends over 15 amino acids. V gave up 6 bases and J gave up 2 bases; unmatched junction bases: 3. Primers included in the PCR were 60 Vbeta and 13 Jbeta primers. The method was immunoSEQ multiplex PCR; TCRdb's version includes in-frame clones alone and lacks a portion of them. This sample carries 170,000 or so clones, roughly 78% of them seen once, and the ten largest clones take roughly 13%. This clone was picked up one time. Antigen specificity is unknown. The J gene is TRBJ2-6, the V gene TRBV19; TRBD1 matches at 8 bases. Input material: PBMCs. The TCR comes from a woman aged 50 to 60 in good health and CMV-seropositive. CDR3 sequence: CASSAQGAGANVLTF. The CDR3 bases are TGTGCCAGTAGCGCACAGGGGGCTGGGGCCAACGTCCTGACTTTC.